This T cell receptor (beta chain) was found in a study of OX40 agonist ivuxolimab in advanced cancers. Study context: Participants, about 83% male, averaged around 60 years of age, ranging from 23 to 79. Eligibility admitted prior anti-PD-1, anti-PD-L1 or anti-CTLA-4 therapy; about 40% had some.

The CDR3 is 15 residues long. The V gene end was trimmed by 3 bases and the J gene end by 0 bases; junction bases not matched to a gene: 2. Per germline, CDR1 SQVTM and CDR2 ANQGSEA. Sample share makes this clone medium-sized. Antigen specificity is unknown. The table came from immunoSEQ multiplex PCR; TCRdb's copy has only in-frame clones and leaves some out. The sample lists tens of thousands of clones; about 83% were seen once. Study results and caveats: In a subset of nonresponders, normalized T-cell clonal expansion was also low. Mean expanded clone counts were higher in CD8+ than CD4+ T cells.

Source: CD4+ or CD8+ T cells sorted from blood, taken in a trial of the OX40 agonist ivuxolimab. This TCR came from an adult with an advanced solid tumor such as melanoma, head and neck, liver or kidney cancer. This chain links TRBV29-1 with TRBJ2-6; TRBD2 matches at 7 bases. The DNA of the CDR3 is TGCAGCGTTGAGGGAGGGTCCTCTGGGGCCAACGTCCTGACTTTC. This encodes CSVEGGSSGANVLTF. Based on the CDR3 plus reference TRBV29-1 and TRBJ2-6, the full variable domain is SAVISQKPSRDICQRGTSLTIQCQVDSQVTMMFWYRQQPGQSLTLIATANQGSEATYESGFVIDKFPISRPNLTFSTLTVSNMSPEDSSIYLCSVEGGSSGANVLTFGAGSRLTVL.